This T cell receptor (beta chain) was found in a study of early T cells in non-severe SARS-CoV-2 infection. Via MiXCR, TCRdb re-called the 5' RACE reads, giving one row per CDR3 protein. Found here are nearly 50,000 distinct CDR3 sequences, roughly 6.1% of them singletons; the top ten hold about 7%. Note on this clonotype: A much more abundant neighbour one base away suggests this may be a read error.

CDR1 and CDR2 from the germline V gene are MNHEY and SVGEGT. The V end was cut by 6 bases, the J end by 6 bases, with 17 bases between. The CDR3 loop spans 14 amino acids. The TCR originated in an adult who was a healthcare worker with PCR-confirmed SARS-CoV-2 infection or an uninfected control (not recorded which). This chain uses TRBV6-2 or TRBV6-3 with TRBJ1-1; unclear D gene. The sample in question was whole blood, obtained at baseline. CDR3 in DNA: TGTGCCAGCAGCCATTCAGTGACCATATCTGAAGCTTTCTTT. Its translation: CASSHSVTISEAFF.